This T cell receptor (beta chain) was retrieved from a study of cytomegalovirus exposure and HLA in healthy donors. Findings and caveats of the study: In a later analysis, TCR beta V- and J-gene trimming was associated with a missense DCLRE1C variant. Later on, analysis showed that most CMV-associated TCR beta chains appeared to be HLA-restricted. Immune exposure information comprised only CMV serostatus. Presence/absence analysis assumed near-uniform sequencing depth across donors.

In its sample, this clone was seen a few times. What it binds is unknown. The PCR employed 60 Vbeta primers together with 13 Jbeta primers. Only in-frame clones appear in the TCRdb table, and some are missing; sequencing was by immunoSEQ multiplex PCR. The repertoire holds fewer than 200,000 clones, with roughly 84% as singletons. The sample comprised PBMCs. The TCR sequence derives from a man in his thirties or forties in good health and CMV-seronegative.

The CDR3 nucleotides read TGTGCCAGCAGCCTACGGACAGTCTCCTACGAGCAGTACTTC. Protein sequence: CASSLRTVSYEQYF. The gene calls are TRBV5-4 and TRBJ2-7; the D gene is possibly TRBD1 (6 bases). Germline V gene sequence: CDR1 SGHNT, CDR2 YYREEE (reference sequence). V was pared by 4 bases and J by 0 bases, with 11 bases between. The CDR3 is 14 residues long.